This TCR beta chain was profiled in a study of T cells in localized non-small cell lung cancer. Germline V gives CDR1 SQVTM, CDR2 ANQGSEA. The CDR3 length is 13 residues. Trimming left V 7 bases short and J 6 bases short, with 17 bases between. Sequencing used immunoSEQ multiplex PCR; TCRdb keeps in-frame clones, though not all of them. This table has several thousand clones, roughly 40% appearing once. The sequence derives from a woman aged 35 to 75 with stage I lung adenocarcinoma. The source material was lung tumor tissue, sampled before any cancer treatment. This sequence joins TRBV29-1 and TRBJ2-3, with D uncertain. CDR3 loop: CSARTPGSDTQYF. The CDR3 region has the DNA TGCAGCGCCCGGACCCCCGGTTCGGATACGCAGTATTTT.